These 27 T cell receptor beta chains were all obtained from the same sample, sequenced in a study of blood T cell repertoires in COVID-19. Sequencing was performed with immunoSEQ multiplex PCR; in TCRdb, only in-frame clones are kept and a portion is missing. The sample consists of roughly 90,000 clones, roughly 78% of them appearing once. The sample consisted of peripheral blood. The receptors shown here come from an older woman with acute or convalescent COVID-19.

The chain combines TRBV6-2 or TRBV6-3 with TRBJ1-5; D is uncertain. The CDR3 consists of 18 residues. Germline CDR1 and CDR2: MNHEY and SVGEGT. V was trimmed by 0 bases and J by 5 bases, leaving 20 bases between them. The CDR3 loop is CASSYSRSEAWNYQPQHF. CDR3 nucleotide sequence: TGTGCCAGCAGTTACTCGAGATCCGAGGCCTGGAACTATCAGCCCCAGCATTTT.

This clone was observed once. The chain links TRBV6-2 or TRBV6-3 to TRBJ1-2; weak D call: TRBD1 (5 bases). V was shortened by 6 bases and J by 3 bases, with 14 bases between the two germline ends. Germline loops: CDR1 MNHEY, CDR2 SVGEGT. The CDR3 runs 14 residues. The CDR3 region is CASSSDRIYYGYTF. The CDR3 nucleotides are TGTGCCAGCAGCTCCGACAGAATCTACTATGGCTACACCTTC.

The J gene is TRBJ2-3, the V gene TRBV14; a weak D match, TRBD2 (6 bases). The CDR3 sequence is 17 residues long. V lost 2 bases, J lost 4 bases, and 19 bases lay in between. CDR1 is SGHDN and CDR2 is FVKESK in the germline V gene. CDR3 bases: TGTGCCAGCAGCCAACGCGCGGGACGGGAGAAGGCAGATACGCAGTATTTT. It yields the protein CASSQRAGREKADTQYF. Full variable domain (missing parts from reference TRBV14 and TRBJ2-3): EAGVTQFPSHSVIEKGQTVTLRCDPISGHDNLYWYRRVMGKEIKFLLHFVKESKQDESGMPNNRFLAERTGGTYSTLKVQPAELEDSGVYFCASSQRAGREKADTQYFGPGTRLTVL.

V usage is TRBV25-1 and J usage is TRBJ2-7; 8 positions agree with TRBD1. Germline V CDR1 and CDR2: MGHDK, SYGVNS. The V segment lost 10 bases and the J segment 0 bases; nucleotides outside the gene matches: 14. The CDR3 has 16 amino acids. The CDR3 nucleotides are TGTGCCATCCCGGGACAGGCATCTCTCAACTCCTACGAGCAGTACTTC. Translation: CAIPGQASLNSYEQYF.

This clone was observed a handful of times. This chain connects TRBV3-1 (or the pseudogene TRBV3-2) to TRBJ2-3, with TRBD2 matching 9 bases. CDR3 length: 18 amino acids. CDR1 and CDR2 from the germline V gene are LGHDT and YNNKEL (reference sequence). Trimming removed 1 base from V and 2 bases from J; junction bases left unmatched: 10. The CDR3 DNA reads as TGTGCCAGCAGCCAAGGTCCCTGGACTAGCGCCGACACAGATACGCAGTATTTT. Translated: CASSQGPWTSADTDTQYF.

This chain links TRBV11-3 with TRBJ1-1; a possible D gene is TRBD1 (6 bases). CDR1 is SGHNT and CDR2 is YENEEA in the germline V gene. V lost 5 bases and J lost 6, with 13 bases in between. The CDR3 has 13 residues. CDR3: CASSATGLAEAFF. As DNA, the CDR3 is TGTGCCAGCAGCGCTACAGGGTTAGCTGAAGCTTTCTTT.

This clone appeared a single time. The chain is built from TRBV5-1 and TRBJ2-3; 9 nucleotides agree with TRBD2. CDR3 length equals 17 residues. Germline trimming cut 0 bases from V and 3 bases from J; bases unmatched to any gene: 8. CDR1 and CDR2 from the germline V gene are SGHRS and YFSETQ. For the CDR3, the DNA is TGCGCCAGCAGCTTGGCCAGCGGGGGGTTTACGACAGATACGCAGTATTTT. This codes for CASSLASGGFTTDTQYF.

This sequence joins TRBV19 and TRBJ2-7, with D maybe TRBD1 (6 bases). Germline assignment: CDR1 LNHDA and CDR2 SQIVND (reference sequence). This CDR3 has 15 amino acids. The germline V and J ends were trimmed by 3 bases and 2 bases, with 14 bases remaining between them. CDR3 residues: CASSISGQKAYEQYF. The DNA of the CDR3 is TGTGCCAGTAGTATTTCGGGACAAAAAGCCTACGAGCAGTACTTC. The entire variable domain, with the rest obtained from reference TRBV19 and TRBJ2-7, is as follows: DGGITQSPKYLFRKEGQNVTLSCEQNLNHDAMYWYRQDPGQGLRLIYYSQIVNDFQKGDIAEGYSVSREKKESFPLTVTSAQKNPTAFYLCASSISGQKAYEQYFGPGTRLTVT.

The chain combines TRBV5-4 with TRBJ2-1; possible D gene TRBD2, 9 bases. In germline, CDR1 is SGHNT, CDR2 YYREEE (reference sequence). V lost 4 bases to trimming and J lost 10 bases, with 21 bases between them. CDR3 length: 15 residues. The CDR3 DNA reads as TGTGCCAGCAGCCAGGGGGCTAGCGGGAACGTCGAGCAGTTCTTC. Protein product: CASSQGASGNVEQFF.

CDR3 loop: CASRAAADTQYF. In nucleotides, the CDR3 is TGTGCCAGCAGGGCGGCGGCAGATACGCAGTATTTT. This chain joins TRBV2 and TRBJ2-3; D remains unclear. The V gene's germline CDR1 is SNHLY and CDR2 FYNNEI. The CDR3 covers 12 residues. V lost 6 bases to trimming and J lost 4 bases, with 8 bases between them. The whole variable domain, filled in from reference TRBV2 and TRBJ2-3, reads EPEVTQTPSHQVTQMGQEVILRCVPISNHLYFYWYRQILGQKVEFLVSFYNNEISEKSEIFDDQFSVERPDGSNFTLKIRSTKLEDSAMYFCASRAAADTQYFGPGTRLTVL.

This chain connects TRBV6-1 to TRBJ1-3, with a tentative D call TRBD1 (5 bases). Per the germline V gene, CDR1 is MNHNS and CDR2 is SASEGT. The CDR3 covers 14 residues. V was shortened by 3 bases and J by 5 bases, with 11 bases between the two germline ends. DNA for the CDR3: TGTGCCAGCAGTGAGAACGGGGGACGAAACACCATATATTTT. As protein: CASSENGGRNTIYF.

The chain is built from TRBV7-6 and TRBJ2-1, with TRBD2 identical over 9 bases. The trim removed 5 bases at V and 5 bases at J, leaving 16 bases unmatched. Germline V gene lookup returns CDR1 SGHVS and CDR2 FNYEAQ. CDR3 length: 18 residues. The CDR3: CASSPYSLAGIGNNEQFF. DNA for the CDR3: TGTGCCAGCAGCCCGTACTCCCTAGCGGGGATTGGGAACAATGAGCAGTTCTTC. Together with reference TRBV7-6 and TRBJ2-1, the CDR3 gives the full variable domain: GAGVSQSPRYKVTKRGQDVALRCDPISGHVSLYWYRQALGQGPEFLTYFNYEAQQDKSGLPNDRFSAERPEGSISTLTIQRTEQRDSAMYRCASSPYSLAGIGNNEQFFGPGTRLTVL.

The chain joins TRBV5-6 to TRBJ1-2; 8 bases match TRBD1. The CDR3 sequence is 15 residues long. Germline V gives CDR1 SGHDT, CDR2 YYEEEE. Losses at the gene ends were 0 bases for V and 4 bases for J; bases not matched to a gene: 5. CDR3 bases: TGTGCCAGCAGCTTGGTGGACAGGGTCGGCTATGGCTACACCTTC. It is translated as CASSLVDRVGYGYTF. The variable domain in full, with the rest retrieved from reference TRBV5-6 and TRBJ1-2, is DAGVTQSPTHLIKTRGQQVTLRCSPKSGHDTVSWYQQALGQGPQFIFQYYEEEERQRGNFPDRFSGHQFPNYSSELNVNALLLGDSALYLCASSLVDRVGYGYTFGSGTRLTVV.

Concerning this clone: The identical CDR3 is also encoded by other nucleotide sequences in the sample. This chain links TRBV5-4 with TRBJ2-5; TRBD1 matches at 9 bases. The CDR3 consists of 14 residues. In germline, CDR1 is SGHNT, CDR2 YYREEE (reference sequence). V shed 5 bases, J shed 5 bases, and the junction held 7 bases outside the gene matches. DNA for the CDR3: TGTGCCAGCAGTAGGCACAGGGGGCTTGAGACCCAGTACTTC. This codes for CASSRHRGLETQYF. The full variable domain, in which reference TRBV5-4 and TRBJ2-5 provide the parts outside the CDR3, is ETGVTQSPTHLIKTRGQQVTLRCSSQSGHNTVSWYQQALGQGPQFIFQYYREEENGRGNFPPRFSGLQFPNYSSELNVNALELDDSALYLCASSRHRGLETQYFGPGTRLLVL.

The chain carries TRBV4-1 and TRBJ1-4, with D perhaps matching TRBD1 (5 bases). The germline gives CDR1 MGHRA, CDR2 YSYEKL. The CDR3 length is 14 residues. Trimming removed 2 bases at V and 8 bases at J, with 12 bases between. The CDR3 DNA reads TGCGCCAGCAGCCAACAGACAGTAAGGGAAAAACTGTTTTTT. Protein sequence: CASSQQTVREKLFF.

This clone appeared a few times. This chain joins TRBV6-6 and TRBJ2-1; 10 bases align to TRBD2. The CDR3 sequence is 15 residues long. The germline gives CDR1 MNHNY, CDR2 SVGAGI (reference sequence). J gave up 5 bases and V 6 bases, and 7 bases lay outside the gene matches. The CDR3 is CASRALAGLDNEQFF. Here the CDR3 DNA reads TGTGCCAGCAGAGCACTAGCGGGGCTTGACAATGAGCAGTTCTTC.

The chain links TRBV9 to TRBJ2-1; D gene unclear. Germline values: CDR1 SGDLS, CDR2 YYNGEE. Trimming shortened V by 0 bases and J by 3 bases, and 10 bases separated the two germline ends. The CDR3 runs 15 residues. CDR3: CASSVEWQNYNEQFF. The CDR3 bases are TGTGCCAGCAGCGTAGAGTGGCAGAACTACAATGAGCAGTTCTTC.

V usage is TRBV9 and J usage is TRBJ2-3, with 10 bases matching TRBD2. The germline CDR1 and CDR2 sequences are SGDLS and YYNGEE. This CDR3 has 15 residues. J was trimmed by 6 bases and V by 3 bases; bases with no gene match: 7. The CDR3 DNA follows: TGTGCCAGCAGCGAAACTAGCGGGACTCACGATACGCAGTATTTT. Its translation: CASSETSGTHDTQYF. Full variable domain (remainder filled in from reference TRBV9 and TRBJ2-3): DSGVTQTPKHLITATGQRVTLRCSPRSGDLSVYWYQQSLDQGLQFLIQYYNGEERAKGNILERFSAQQFPDLHSELNLSSLELGDSALYFCASSETSGTHDTQYFGPGTRLTVL.

The rearrangement uses TRBV3-1 (or the pseudogene TRBV3-2) and TRBJ2-7, with D possibly TRBD2 on 5 matching bases. V was cut by 3 bases and J by 3 bases, with 12 bases left in between. The CDR3 extends over 14 amino acids. In germline, CDR1 is LGHDT, CDR2 YNNKEL (reference sequence). The CDR3 is CASSHSRGYYEQYF. In nucleotides, the CDR3 is TGTGCCAGCAGCCACTCTCGCGGGTACTACGAGCAGTACTTC.

This clone was seen a few times. J is TRBJ1-1 and V is TRBV7-9; D gene unclear. Trimming took off 5 bases at V and 3 bases at J, with 16 bases between the two ends. The germline CDR1 and CDR2 sequences are SEHNR and FQNEAQ (reference sequence). The CDR3 has 15 amino acids. CDR3 DNA: TGTGCCAGCAGCCTCATTAACCCGAGGGACACTGAAGCTTTCTTT. This encodes CASSLINPRDTEAFF.

This chain connects TRBV19 to TRBJ1-4; TRBD1 agrees at 8 bases. Germline V gene lookup returns CDR1 LNHDA and CDR2 SQIVND (reference sequence). CDR3 size: 15 residues. J was trimmed by 5 bases and V by 3 bases; bases with no gene match: 5. DNA of the CDR3: TGTGCCAGTAGTATCCGGGACAGGTCAAATGAAAAACTGTTTTTT. It yields the protein CASSIRDRSNEKLFF.

This clone has only one observation. The chain carries TRBV7-9 and TRBJ1-2, with 8 nucleotides matching TRBD1. The CDR3 is 15 amino acids. V trimming: 1 base; J trimming: 6 bases; junction bases outside the gene matches: 7. Germline V gene data show CDR1 as SEHNR and CDR2 as FQNEAQ (reference sequence). CDR3 sequence (DNA): TGTGCCAGCAGCTTAGGGCAGGGGGCGAGCCATGGCTACACCTTC. Amino acid sequence: CASSLGQGASHGYTF.

V is TRBV3-1 (or the pseudogene TRBV3-2) and J is TRBJ2-5, with a weak D call TRBD1 (5 bases). The CDR3 consists of 15 residues. Germline V lookup: CDR1 LGHDT, CDR2 YNNKEL (reference sequence). Trimming stripped 0 bases from V and 3 bases from J, with 11 bases between. The DNA for the CDR3 is TGTGCCAGCAGCCAAGATCTCATAGGGGAAGAGACCCAGTACTTC. Translating gives CASSQDLIGEETQYF.

CDR3 sequence reads: CASKRANREGNNQPQHF. The DNA of the CDR3 is TGTGCCAGTAAAAGGGCCAATCGAGAGGGAAACAATCAGCCCCAGCATTTT. This rearrangement joins TRBV19 to TRBJ1-5; D is uncertain. CDR1 is LNHDA and CDR2 is SQIVND in the germline V gene (reference sequence). The CDR3 is 17 residues long. With 7 bases removed from V and 3 bases from J, the gap between germline ends came to 22 bases.

The rearrangement uses TRBV18 and TRBJ1-1, with D maybe TRBD1 (6 bases). V was cut by 3 bases and J by 4 bases, with 9 bases left in between. The CDR3 runs to 13 residues. The V gene's germline CDR1 is KGHSH and CDR2 LQKENI. This chain's CDR3 is CASSPSGATEAFF. The CDR3 DNA follows: TGTGCCAGCTCACCGTCAGGGGCCACTGAAGCTTTCTTT.

This chain joins TRBV28 and TRBJ2-1, with 8 bases identical to TRBD2. CDR3 length: 14 residues. Trimming took 5 bases from V and 9 from J; bases not matched to a gene: 9. Germline-derived CDR1 and CDR2 are MDHEN and SYDVKM. CDR3: CASSQPGTRLEQFF. Written as DNA, the CDR3 is TGTGCCAGCAGTCAACCCGGGACTAGGCTTGAGCAGTTCTTC.

The gene calls are TRBV19 and TRBJ1-4; 7 nucleotides line up with TRBD1. Germline trimming cut 5 bases from V and 1 base from J; bases unmatched to any gene: 4. Germline-derived CDR1 and CDR2 are LNHDA and SQIVND (reference sequence). The CDR3 consists of 15 residues. CDR3 coding DNA: TGTGCCAGTAGTTCCCGACAGGGAACTAATGAAAAACTGTTTTTT. Translating gives CASSSRQGTNEKLFF.